This TCR beta chain was sequenced in a study of T-cell reconstitution after alpha-beta-depleted transplantation in children. About this clonotype: Its specificity is not known.

Findings and caveats of the study: It was reported that alpha-beta T cells came from several hundred expanded graft clones (about two months after transplant). Newly produced T cells mostly provided counts and TCRbeta diversity after one year, as hyperexpanded clones declined. The origin of high day-60 TCRbeta diversity in some patients lay in surviving recipient T cells and thymic progenitors.

TCRbeta library preparation incorporated unique molecular identifiers. TCRdb called the PCR reads again in MiXCR, with one record for every CDR3 protein. The data hold fewer than 550,000 distinct CDR3 sequences, with around 15% observed a single time. Germline lookup yields CDR1 MNHEY and CDR2 SVGAGI. V gave up 0 bases and J gave up 1 base; unmatched junction bases: 10. The CDR3 totals 18 residues. The sequence was collected from a boy in the first two years of life who had a stem cell transplant for Wiskott-Aldrich syndrome, so the T cells may come from the graft donor. Material: PBMCs, mostly from graft donor cells, obtained 360 days after TCRalphabeta/CD19-depleted stem cell transplant. This chain uses TRBV6-5 with TRBJ2-5, with 8 bases matching TRBD2. CDR3 amino acids: CASSYSLRGEGSQETQYF. The CDR3 DNA sequence: TGTGCCAGCAGTTACTCGTTGCGGGGGGAGGGGAGCCAAGAGACCCAGTACTTC.